The 17 T cell receptor beta chains below were found in one sample sequenced in a study of T cells in Graves' hyperthyroidism and ophthalmopathy. The TCR beta CDR3 regions underwent amplification using RNA transcripts as the source. The TCR CDR3 first-round RT-PCR relied on the HTBI primer set. TCRdb reprocessed the multiplex PCR reads via MiXCR and lists one record per CDR3 protein. The repertoire holds about 560,000 distinct CDR3 sequences, with 15% to 19% as singletons. Specimen: blood. The receptors stem from a young woman with Graves' hyperthyroidism.

This clonotype was observed at least ten times. V usage is TRBV4-1 and J usage is TRBJ2-3; D not certain. Trimming took 1 base from V and 10 from J, leaving 12 bases between them. The CDR3 sequence is 13 residues long. Germline assignment: CDR1 MGHRA and CDR2 YSYEKL. The CDR3 sequence: CASSQVFRLAQYF. Here the CDR3 DNA reads TGCGCCAGCAGCCAAGTGTTTCGGTTGGCGCAGTATTTT.

Ten or more counts support this clonotype. This chain joins TRBV29-1 and TRBJ2-2; TRBD2 might be the D (6 bases). Germline V gene data show CDR1 as SQVTM and CDR2 as ANQGSEA. The CDR3 loop spans 15 amino acids. Deletions cut 4 bases from V and 4 bases from J, with 16 bases between. CDR3 DNA sequence: TGCAGCGTTGGGCCGGTTAGCGGTGGCACCGGGGAGCTGTTTTTT. This encodes CSVGPVSGGTGELFF.

The rearrangement joins TRBV15 to TRBJ2-7; tentative D call: TRBD2 (6 bases). This CDR3 contains 14 residues. The V gene lost 4 bases and the J gene lost 2 bases, with 12 bases spanning the gap. The germline V gene has CDR1 LNHNV and CDR2 YYDKDF (reference sequence). The CDR3 here is CATSKGGHTYEQYF. The CDR3 DNA sequence: TGTGCCACCAGCAAGGGAGGACATACCTACGAGCAGTACTTC.

This sequence joins TRBV7-6 and TRBJ2-1, with a tentative D call TRBD1 (6 bases). The V and J ends lost 2 bases and 3 bases respectively, with 11 bases between them. The CDR3 spans 15 residues. Germline loops: CDR1 SGHVS, CDR2 FNYEAQ. In DNA, the CDR3 is TGTGCCAGCAGCTTACTGGGACAATACTACAATGAGCAGTTCTTC. Its protein is CASSLLGQYYNEQFF.

This clonotype was recorded once. A much bigger clone sits one base away, suggesting this may be a read error. The chain couples TRBV4-3 to TRBJ2-5; 7 nucleotides line up with TRBD2. V was clipped by 1 base and J by 3 bases; unmatched bases: 5. The CDR3 is 15 amino acids. Germline V gives CDR1 LGHNA, CDR2 YSLEER. The CDR3 DNA reads as TGCGCCAGCAGCCAAGGGGGACGGGGGGAAGAGACCCAGTACTTC. Protein sequence: CASSQGGRGEETQYF.

A few counts support this clonotype. It may be a read error: a sequence one base away is much more abundant. V usage is TRBV3-1 and J usage is TRBJ1-1, with D unclear. The germline V gene encodes CDR1 LGHDT and CDR2 YNNKEL (reference sequence). This CDR3 spans 14 amino acids. The germline V and J ends were trimmed by 0 bases and 7 bases, with 12 bases remaining between them. CDR3 residues: CASSQEGWHSEAFF. CDR3 bases: TGTGCCAGCAGCCAAGAAGGCTGGCACAGTGAAGCTTTCTTT. Combining the CDR3 with reference TRBV3-1 and TRBJ1-1 gives the whole variable domain DTAVSQTPKYLVTQMGNDKSIKCEQNLGHDTMYWYKQDSKKFLKIMFSYNNKELIINETVPNRFSPKSPDKAHLNLHINSLELGDSAVYFCASSQEGWHSEAFFGQGTRLTVV.

The chain joins TRBV4-1 to TRBJ1-5, with D maybe TRBD1 (5 bases). With 5 bases removed from V and 3 bases from J, the gap between germline ends came to 11 bases. CDR1 and CDR2 (germline): MGHRA, YSYEKL. This CDR3 is 14 amino acids long. CDR3 bases: TGCGCCAGCAGCTCCCGGGACCTCAATCAGCCCCAGCATTTT. Residues: CASSSRDLNQPQHF.

This clonotype was seen repeatedly, ten times or more. This chain links TRBV11-2 with TRBJ1-5; D unclear. The CDR3 contains 13 residues. Germline V gene data show CDR1 as SGHAT and CDR2 as FQNNGV. Trimming cost V 5 bases and J 6 bases, with 11 bases left between them. CDR3 amino acids: CASSPASSQPQHF. Here the CDR3 DNA reads TGTGCCAGCAGCCCGGCCAGTAGTCAGCCCCAGCATTTT.

V and J are TRBV27 and TRBJ1-3; possible D gene TRBD1, 5 bases. Germline assignment: CDR1 MNHEY and CDR2 SMNVEV (reference sequence). The germline V and J ends were trimmed by 6 bases and 4 bases, with 13 bases remaining between them. The CDR3 has 14 amino acids. The CDR3 nucleotides are TGTGCCAGCAGCGCGGGGGGGGACGGAAACACCATATATTTT. Translated: CASSAGGDGNTIYF.

A word on this clonotype: One base away lies a much larger clone, so this may be a sequencing read error. The gene calls are TRBV18 and TRBJ2-1; 7 bases match TRBD2. CDR1 and CDR2 (germline): KGHSH, LQKENI. The CDR3 spans 15 residues. CDR3 in DNA: TGTGCCGGCTCACCACCTTTTTCCGGGAGGTTTGAGCAGTTCTTC. The encoded protein is CAGSPPFSGRFEQFF.

The rearrangement links TRBV12-3 or TRBV12-4 to TRBJ1-2; D remains ambiguous. The V end was cut by 2 bases, the J end by 7 bases, with 23 bases between. This CDR3 has 17 residues. CDR3: CASSLSAGGAPLSGYTF. The CDR3, as DNA: TGTGCCAGCAGTTTATCCGCCGGTGGAGCCCCTTTGTCTGGCTACACCTTC.

This clonotype has a count of ten or more. This chain uses TRBV6-2 or TRBV6-3 with TRBJ2-7; D is unclear. V was trimmed by 3 bases and J by 0 bases, leaving 9 bases between them. CDR3 length: 14 amino acids. In germline, CDR1 is MNHEY, CDR2 SVGEGT. The CDR3 coding sequence is TGTGCCAGCAGTTATCGTAGGAGCTCCTACGAGCAGTACTTC. Translation: CASSYRRSSYEQYF.

The V call is TRBV20-1, the J call TRBJ2-3; TRBD2 aligns across 15 bases. V was clipped by 4 bases and J by 4 bases; unmatched bases: 3. Germline V gives CDR1 DFQATT, CDR2 SNEGSKA (reference sequence). This CDR3 is built from 15 residues. The CDR3 loop is CSATGLAGGSDTQYF. CDR3 in DNA: TGCAGTGCTACGGGACTAGCGGGAGGCTCAGATACGCAGTATTTT.

This clonotype was counted at least ten times. The rearrangement joins TRBV20-1 to TRBJ2-7; no clear D gene. Between the trimmed V and J ends, which lost 2 bases and 2 bases, there was a span of 7 bases. Germline lookup yields CDR1 DFQATT and CDR2 SNEGSKA (reference sequence). This CDR3 region has 12 residues. CDR3 sequence reads: CSARRNTYEQYF. The CDR3, as DNA: TGCAGTGCTAGACGGAATACCTACGAGCAGTACTTC.

This clonotype was picked up a small number of times. The V call is TRBV20-1, the J call TRBJ2-1, with 9 bases identical to TRBD2. CDR1 and CDR2 from the germline V gene are DFQATT and SNEGSKA (reference sequence). The CDR3 spans 16 residues. The V segment lost 6 bases and the J segment 10 bases; nucleotides outside the gene matches: 19. CDR3 nucleotide sequence: TGCAGTGCCGGATACGCGGCGTTGGGCGGGAGGGCCGAGCAGTTCTTC. It yields the protein CSAGYAALGGRAEQFF.

This clonotype occurred a few times. The chain recombines TRBV15 with TRBJ2-1; TRBD2 might be the D (11 bases). V was trimmed by 4 bases and J by 4 bases, leaving 41 bases between them. From germline, CDR1 is LNHNV and CDR2 YYDKDF (reference sequence). There are 24 residues in the CDR3. The CDR3 nucleotides are TGTGCCACCAGCAACCTTAGCCGGGACAGGGGCTTCACGACTAGCGGGACAGTTTACAATGAGCAGTTCTTC. This gives the protein CATSNLSRDRGFTTSGTVYNEQFF.

This clonotype was seen ten or more times. This sequence joins TRBV20-1 and TRBJ1-5; tentatively, D is TRBD1 (5 bases). Germline CDR1 is DFQATT and CDR2 is SNEGSKA (reference sequence). The CDR3 spans 13 residues. V dropped 3 bases and J dropped 0 bases, with 6 bases sitting between them. The CDR3 loop reads CSARDNSNQPQHF. The CDR3, as DNA: TGCAGTGCTAGGGACAATAGCAATCAGCCCCAGCATTTT.